The rows below give T cell receptor beta chains drawn from one sample of a study of CD8 T cells in ankylosing spondylitis. Each CDR3 protein gets one entry after TCRdb re-called the 5' RACE reads with MiXCR. The sample comprises 200,000 to 250,000 distinct CDR3 sequences, under 12% of which are singletons, and approximately 20% rests with the top ten. The specimen was blood, either unsorted or a sorted T cell fraction (not recorded which). All receptors derive from a male donor with ankylosing spondylitis or in good health (not recorded which). The CDR3 runs from the conserved cysteine through the conserved F or W. D genes are given only for firm matches. Clone size, where shown, is once, few, many, or a class for clones that have expanded.

few,TRBV2,TRBJ1-5,TRBD1,16,TGTGCCAGCACGCTGGGCGGTCAGGGGGCGGCTCAGCCCCAGCATTTT,CASTLGGQGAAQPQHF
many,TRBV7-2,TRBJ1-1,NA,13,TGTGCCAGCAGCTTAGGCAGGCCCACTGAAGCTTTCTTT,CASSLGRPTEAFF
many,TRBV4-2,TRBJ1-1,NA,16,TGTGCCAGCAGCCAAGATCGAGTGAACCTGAACACTGAAGCTTTCTTT,CASSQDRVNLNTEAFF
NA,TRBV20-1,TRBJ1-1,TRBD1,13,TGCAGTGCTAGTCAGGGGGGAATAGGGAGATCTTTCTTT,CSASQGGIGRSFF
many,TRBV7-2,TRBJ1-1,NA,14,TGTGCCAGCAGCTTTAGAGACAGAGCCACTGAAGCTTTCTTT,CASSFRDRATEAFF
many,TRBV7-2,TRBJ2-2,TRBD1,15,TGTGCCAGCAGCTTAGCCAGGGGGTACACCGGGGAGCTGTTTTTT,CASSLARGYTGELFF
many,TRBV7-3,TRBJ2-2,TRBD2,16,TGTGCCAGCAGCTTAGGACTAGCAACGAACACCGGGGAGCTGTTTTTT,CASSLGLATNTGELFF
many,TRBV20-1,TRBJ1-3,NA,14,TGCAGTGCTAGAGAAGGGTCAGGGTTGGACACCATATATTTT,CSAREGSGLDTIYF
NA,TRBV20-1,TRBJ2-3,NA,14,TGCAGTGCCCATGGGGTTGGAAACACAGATACGCAGTATTTT,CSAHGVGNTDTQYF
many,TRBV21-1,TRBJ2-5,NA,14,TGTGCCAGCAGCAAGGGGACGGAGCAAGAGACCCAGTACTTC,CASSKGTEQETQYF
many,TRBV7-2,TRBJ2-7,NA,14,TGTGCCAGCACGGGCAGTCAGGGCTCGAACGAGCAGTACTTC,CASTGSQGSNEQYF
few,TRBV11-2,TRBJ2-1,TRBD2,16,TGTGCCAGCAGCTTAGTGGACGGGGGGGTCGCGAATGAGCAGTTCTTC,CASSLVDGGVANEQFF
few,TRBV7-3,TRBJ1-2,TRBD1,13,TGTGCCAGCAGTACCAGGGGGAACTATGGCTACACCTTC,CASSTRGNYGYTF
many,TRBV3-1,TRBJ2-7,NA,13,TGTGCCAGCAGCCAAACCGGGCCCTACGAGCAGTACTTC,CASSQTGPYEQYF
many,TRBV20-1,TRBJ1-4,NA,15,TGCAGTGCCCTGGGGACGGATGCAACTAATGAAAAACTGTTTTTT,CSALGTDATNEKLFF
many,TRBV3-1,TRBJ2-6,NA,12,TGTGCCAGCAGTGCTGGGGCCAACGTCCTGACTTTC,CASSAGANVLTF
many,TRBV12-5,TRBJ1-6,NA,13,TGTGCTAGTGGTCCGCCCGGAGCTACACCCCTCCACTTT,CASGPPGATPLHF
NA,TRBV5-1,TRBJ2-1,NA,15,TGCGCCAGCAGCTTGGAGGGCAGGGGGAGGTATGAGCAGTTCTTC,CASSLEGRGRYEQFF
few,TRBV20-1,TRBJ2-3,TRBD2,16,TGCAGTGTCCCGACTAGCGGGGGAACTAGCACAGATACGCAGTATTTT,CSVPTSGGTSTDTQYF
few,TRBV12-3/TRBV12-4,TRBJ2-1,TRBD2,16,TGTGCCAGCAGTTTACCGGGACTAGCGGGAGCGGGAGAGCAGTTCTTC,CASSLPGLAGAGEQFF
many,TRBV20-1,TRBJ2-3,TRBD1,14,TGCAGTGCTTCCGGGACAGCTGTCACAGATACGCAGTATTTT,CSASGTAVTDTQYF
NA,TRBV19,TRBJ1-5,TRBD1,15,TGTGCCAGTTCTACAGGGGGATTTGGGAATCAGCCCCAGCATTTT,CASSTGGFGNQPQHF
many,TRBV20-1,TRBJ2-3,NA,14,TGCAGTGCTAGAGATCCCCGGGGGTCAGATACGCAGTATTTT,CSARDPRGSDTQYF
many,TRBV5-1,TRBJ2-2,TRBD1,15,TGCGCCAGCATCCTGGGGACAGGGAACACCGGGGAGCTGTTTTTT,CASILGTGNTGELFF
many,TRBV7-3,TRBJ2-3,NA,15,TGTGCCAGCAGCTTAACCCGGGTCGGCACAGATACGCAGTATTTT,CASSLTRVGTDTQYF
few,TRBV12-3/TRBV12-4,TRBJ2-2,TRBD1,12,TGTGCCGGACAGGGGAACACCGGGGAGCTGTTTTTT,CAGQGNTGELFF
NA,TRBV24-1,TRBJ2-1,NA,14,TGTGCCACCAGTGATTTGACCGGGGGCAATGAGCAGTTCTTC,CATSDLTGGNEQFF
many,TRBV21-1,TRBJ2-7,NA,15,TGTGCCAGCAGCAGAGCCGGGACAGGGCCCTACGAGCAGTACTTC,CASSRAGTGPYEQYF
many,TRBV12-3/TRBV12-4,TRBJ1-2,NA,13,TGTGCCAGCAGTCCAGGGGCTTACTATGGCTACACCTTC,CASSPGAYYGYTF
many,TRBV29-1,TRBJ1-1,TRBD1,13,TGCAGCGTAACAGGGGACCGGGTCACTGAAGCTTTCTTT,CSVTGDRVTEAFF
many,TRBV7-2,TRBJ1-5,NA,16,TGTGCCAGCAGCTTAGCTATCGACAGATCGATCCAGCCCCAGCATTTT,CASSLAIDRSIQPQHF
NA,TRBV19,TRBJ2-1,NA,15,TGTGCCAGTAGTATGTTACAGGGTGGTATCAGTGAGCAGTTCTTC,CASSMLQGGISEQFF
NA,TRBV7-9,TRBJ1-1,TRBD1,16,TGTGCCAGCAGCTTAGGGACAGGGGGGAGGAGAACTGAAGCTTTCTTT,CASSLGTGGRRTEAFF
many,TRBV29-1,TRBJ1-1,NA,11,TGCAGCGTTGAACCAAGCCATGAAGCTTTCTTT,CSVEPSHEAFF
many,TRBV21-1,TRBJ2-5,NA,13,TGTGCCAGCAGCAATTATCCAGGGAAGACCCAGTACTTC,CASSNYPGKTQYF
NA,TRBV7-2,TRBJ1-6,TRBD1,15,TGTGCCAGCAGCGGACGACAGGGTGCATACTCACCCCTCCACTTT,CASSGRQGAYSPLHF
NA,TRBV20-1,TRBJ2-7,NA,14,TGCAGTGCTAGAGGGGCGGGGAGCTCCTACGAGCAGTACTTC,CSARGAGSSYEQYF
NA,TRBV6-1,TRBJ1-6,TRBD1,14,TGTGCCAGCAGTCCCGACAGGGCGAATTCACCCCTCCACTTT,CASSPDRANSPLHF
many,TRBV20-1,TRBJ2-4,NA,13,TGCAGTGCCACCAAACCCACAGAAAACATTCAGTACTTC,CSATKPTENIQYF
NA,TRBV11-2,TRBJ2-1,TRBD2,16,TGTGCCAGCAGCTTAGCATGGCGGGGGGGGAACAATGAGCAGTTCTTC,CASSLAWRGGNNEQFF
few,TRBV20-1,TRBJ1-5,NA,16,TGCAGTGCCATTACCGGGCAGCCTTATAGCAATCAGCCCCAGCATTTT,CSAITGQPYSNQPQHF
NA,TRBV4-2,TRBJ2-3,TRBD1,16,TGTGCCAGCAGCCAACTGCTGGGACAGGGAACAGATACGCAGTATTTT,CASSQLLGQGTDTQYF
many,TRBV5-6,TRBJ1-4,TRBD1,17,TGTGCCAGCGCCTCCGGGACAGGGGGTGGAACTAATGAAAAACTGTTTTTT,CASASGTGGGTNEKLFF
NA,TRBV7-8,TRBJ1-1,TRBD1,17,TGTGCCAGCAGCCCTACGGACAGGGGGCGAATGAACACTGAAGCTTTCTTT,CASSPTDRGRMNTEAFF
few,TRBV28,TRBJ1-5,TRBD1,15,TGTGCCAGCAGATCACTTGGGACAGGGCATCAGCCCCAGCATTTT,CASRSLGTGHQPQHF